What follows are 29 T cell receptor beta chains derived from one specimen sequenced in a study of T cell clusters in autoimmune cytopenias. TRB was amplified from approximately 230 ng of peripheral blood genomic DNA per sample. Multiplex touch-down PCR amplified TRB using TRB-A and TRB-B pools in one tube. From its re-call of the multiplex PCR reads, TCRdb lists each CDR3 protein once, without DNA. This sample's table has several thousand distinct CDR3 sequences. The sequenced sample was peripheral blood. The receptor source for this set is a human donor with an autoimmune cytopenia or autoimmune hepatitis (not recorded which).

The chain links TRBV29-1 to TRBJ2-3; TCRdb lists TRBD1, though no DNA is available to test this call. This CDR3 has 15 amino acids. Germline V gene sequence: CDR1 SQVTM, CDR2 ANQGSEA. The chain's CDR3 is CSVDGTPEASDTQYF.

This clonotype counts as medium-sized by frequency. The chain uses TRBV19 and TRBJ1-5. The CDR3 has 16 amino acids. Germline V gene sequence: CDR1 LNHDA, CDR2 SQIVND (reference sequence). The CDR3 here is CASKVGSWTSNQPQHF.

The V and J genes are TRBV5-4 and TRBJ2-2; TCRdb lists TRBD1, though no DNA is available to test this call. The germline CDR1 and CDR2 sequences are SGHNT and YYREEE (reference sequence). The CDR3 is made up of 16 amino acids. CDR3 amino acids: CASSLGGRGRTGELFF.

Considering frequency, this clonotype is medium-sized. The J gene is TRBJ2-7, the V gene TRBV20-1; the D gene TCRdb calls, TRBD1, cannot be checked with no DNA. This CDR3 is built from 12 residues. CDR1 is DFQATT and CDR2 is SNEGSKA in the germline V gene (reference sequence). The CDR3: CSAESRDYEQYF.

This rearrangement joins TRBV4-3 to TRBJ1-5. The germline CDR1 and CDR2 sequences are LGHNA and YSLEER. There are 19 residues in the CDR3. This chain's CDR3 is CASSQSWVEKAYSNQPQHF.

The chain has TRBV21-1 and TRBJ1-4; as DNA is missing, the TRBD1 call by TCRdb cannot be tested. TRBV21-1 has pseudogene status. This CDR3 has 16 amino acids. CDR3 region: CASSSRGNRGTDELFF.

This clonotype is called medium-sized (0.01 to 0.1%) based on its frequency. The chain joins TRBV5-1 to TRBJ2-2. This CDR3 spans 15 amino acids. Germline CDR1 is SGHRS and CDR2 is YFSETQ. The CDR3 here is CASSEASANTGELFF.

The V and J genes are TRBV24-1 and TRBJ2-3; TCRdb indicates TRBD1, and absent DNA this call remains unverified. Germline lookup yields CDR1 KGHDR and CDR2 SFDVKD. The CDR3 spans 17 residues. The CDR3 region is CATSDPMTGLNTDTQYF.

By frequency, this clonotype registers medium-sized. The chain combines TRBV5-1 with TRBJ1-4; without DNA, the TCRdb call of TRBD1 cannot be checked. The length of the CDR3 is 16 residues. Germline loops: CDR1 SGHRS, CDR2 YFSETQ. CDR3 sequence reads: CASSWGMTASNEKLFF.

The chain has TRBV11-2 and TRBJ1-1; TCRdb selects TRBD1, and the lack of DNA leaves this call unchecked. CDR1 is SGHAT and CDR2 is FQNNGV in the germline V gene. CDR3 length: 15 residues. The chain's CDR3 is CASSWDSFMNTEAFF.

The J gene is TRBJ2-3, the V gene TRBV7-9. Looked up from germline, CDR1 is SEHNR and CDR2 is FQNEAQ (reference sequence). This CDR3 has 14 residues. CDR3 residues: CASSVSGPTDTQYF.

This clonotype ranks as medium-sized (0.01 to 0.1%) in terms of frequency. V usage is TRBV5-5 and J usage is TRBJ1-2; with no DNA, the TCRdb D assignment of TRBD1 cannot be verified. From germline, CDR1 is SGHKS and CDR2 YYEKEE (reference sequence). This CDR3 has 15 residues. CDR3 sequence reads: CASRQKWDRDYGYTF. Combining the CDR3 with reference TRBV5-5 and TRBJ1-2 gives the whole variable domain DAGVTQSPTHLIKTRGQQVTLRCSPISGHKSVSWYQQVLGQGPQFIFQYYEKEERGRGNFPDRFSARQFPNYSSELNVNALLLGDSALYLCASRQKWDRDYGYTFGSGTRLTVV.

The rearrangement uses TRBV27 and TRBJ2-1; no DNA is available, so the TRBD1 call from TCRdb remains unchecked. The CDR3 is 15 amino acids. Looked up from germline, CDR1 is MNHEY and CDR2 is SMNVEV (reference sequence). CDR3 sequence reads: CASIPRGSSYNEQFF.

Frequency places this clonotype as medium-sized. The chain employs TRBV19 and TRBJ2-1; TCRdb's D gene call, TRBD2, goes unchecked for lack of DNA. Germline V gives CDR1 LNHDA, CDR2 SQIVND (reference sequence). The CDR3 spans 16 residues. The CDR3: CASSIESAGGNNEQFF.

The chain is built from TRBV4-3 and TRBJ2-1; the D gene TCRdb calls, TRBD1, cannot be checked with no DNA. Germline values: CDR1 LGHNA, CDR2 YSLEER. This CDR3 region has 15 residues. CDR3: CASSHWGSGYNEQFF.

The genes are TRBV10-2 and TRBJ2-7. Germline CDR1 is WSHSY and CDR2 is SAAADI. This CDR3 has 12 residues. The CDR3 protein is CASSVAPHEQYF.

Measured by frequency, this clonotype is medium-sized (0.01 to 0.1%). The CDR3 is CASSVVGTGTEAFF. The rearrangement uses TRBV9 and TRBJ1-1. Germline V gene lookup returns CDR1 SGDLS and CDR2 YYNGEE. The CDR3 sequence is 14 residues long.

This clonotype is medium-sized (0.01 to 0.1%) by frequency. The V call is TRBV30, the J call TRBJ1-3. The germline CDR1 and CDR2 sequences are GTSNPN and SVGIG (reference sequence). This CDR3 has 11 residues. The CDR3 sequence: CAWDGGNTIYF.

The chain combines TRBV6-1 with TRBJ1-5; TCRdb names TRBD1, which stays unverified in the absence of DNA. This CDR3 is built from 15 residues. CDR1 and CDR2 (germline): MNHNS, SASEGT. CDR3: CASNGQGSGNQPQHF.

The chain combines TRBV10-1 with TRBJ2-5. This CDR3 comprises 14 residues. The V gene's germline CDR1 is WNHNN and CDR2 SYGVQD (reference sequence). The CDR3 region is CASSEFGRRETQYF.

In terms of frequency, this clonotype is medium-sized. This chain joins TRBV6-5 and TRBJ1-4; without DNA, the TCRdb call of TRBD1 cannot be checked. The CDR3 spans 14 residues. Per germline, CDR1 MNHEY and CDR2 SVGAGI. CDR3 residues: CASSTRESNEKLFF.

Judged by frequency, this clonotype is medium-sized. This rearrangement joins TRBV12-3 or TRBV12-4 to TRBJ2-2; TCRdb's D call, TRBD1, is unchecked because there is no DNA. The CDR3 length is 15 residues. The CDR3 loop is CASSLTGERTGELFF.

Considering frequency, this clonotype is medium-sized. J is TRBJ2-7 and V is TRBV7-2; the TRBD1 assignment by TCRdb is unverifiable without DNA. The length of the CDR3 is 15 residues. CDR1 SGHTA and CDR2 FQGNSA come from the germline V gene. CDR3 residues: CASSPMGGEAYEQYF.

The chain links TRBV18 to TRBJ2-5; TCRdb picks TRBD1, but there is no DNA to check that call. This CDR3 spans 15 amino acids. Germline V gene sequence: CDR1 KGHSH, CDR2 LQKENI. CDR3: CASSPRDRYQETQYF.

The chain employs TRBV6-1 and TRBJ2-4; TCRdb proposes TRBD1, but this gene call is untestable without DNA. Germline CDR1 is MNHNS and CDR2 is SASEGT. The CDR3 spans 15 residues. CDR3 protein: CASSEAGTGVNIQYF.

The CDR3 protein is CASSARGDRRNTGELFF. The chain recombines TRBV9 with TRBJ2-2; TCRdb picks TRBD1, but there is no DNA to check that call. This CDR3 is 17 amino acids long. Germline V lookup: CDR1 SGDLS, CDR2 YYNGEE.

This clonotype ranks as medium-sized in terms of frequency. The rearrangement uses TRBV30 and TRBJ1-1; TCRdb calls TRBD1, which cannot be checked without DNA. In germline, CDR1 is GTSNPN, CDR2 SVGIG (reference sequence). This CDR3 has 13 residues. The CDR3 is CAWSVYRGREAFF.

The CDR3 protein is CASSTRTFEETQYF. The chain links TRBV5-4 to TRBJ2-5; TCRdb lists TRBD1, though no DNA is available to test this call. CDR3 length: 14 amino acids. Germline-derived CDR1 and CDR2 are SGHNT and YYREEE (reference sequence).

The chain couples TRBV20-1 to TRBJ2-7; TCRdb's D call, TRBD2, is unchecked because there is no DNA. The length of the CDR3 is 14 residues. Per germline, CDR1 DFQATT and CDR2 SNEGSKA (reference sequence). CDR3 sequence: CSARRTSGTYEQYF.